These 19 T cell receptor beta chains were all obtained from the same sample, sequenced in a study of control samples from healthy donors and cancer patients. Method: immunoSEQ multiplex PCR; TCRdb's copy keeps in-frame clones and lacks some. The repertoire holds some 120,000 clones, 85% to 90% seen once, with approximately 1.1% in the top ten. The sample consisted of PBMCs. Source of these receptors: a woman in her forties or fifties with colorectal cancer.

The chain joins TRBV6-1 to TRBJ2-3, with D hard to call. V lost 3 bases and J lost 2, with 12 bases in between. The V gene's germline CDR1 is MNHNS and CDR2 SASEGT. The CDR3 length is 15 residues. The CDR3 here is CASSEGSTPTDTQYF. For the CDR3, the DNA is TGTGCCAGCAGTGAGGGGTCCACCCCCACAGATACGCAGTATTTT.

This chain joins TRBV27 and TRBJ1-1; D is undetermined. CDR1 and CDR2 from the germline V gene are MNHEY and SMNVEV (reference sequence). This CDR3 has 14 amino acids. Trimming removed 6 bases from V and 0 bases from J, with 11 bases in between. CDR3 region: CASRPSTLNTEAFF. The CDR3 DNA is TGTGCCAGCAGGCCATCTACCTTGAACACTGAAGCTTTCTTT.

The rearrangement joins TRBV7-2 to TRBJ1-4, with 8 positions matching TRBD1. The CDR3 consists of 15 residues. The V segment lost 2 bases and the J segment 5 bases; nucleotides outside the gene matches: 4. From germline, CDR1 is SGHTA and CDR2 FQGNSA. CDR3 nucleotide sequence: TGTGCCAGCAGCTTATATAGGACAGGGAATGAAAAACTGTTTTTT. Its protein product is CASSLYRTGNEKLFF.

The V and J genes are TRBV28 and TRBJ1-1; D uncertain. This CDR3 region has 14 residues. V was clipped by 7 bases and J by 3 bases, with 15 bases between them. Germline-derived CDR1 and CDR2 are MDHEN and SYDVKM. This CDR3 reads CASTSSRGYTEAFF. The CDR3 DNA is TGTGCCAGCACTTCTTCGCGGGGTTACACTGAAGCTTTCTTT.

The chain recombines TRBV18 with TRBJ1-4; D remains ambiguous. V lost 6 bases and J lost 0, with 14 bases in between. This CDR3 region has 16 residues. The germline gives CDR1 KGHSH, CDR2 LQKENI. The CDR3 here is CASSRARVATNEKLFF. In DNA, the CDR3 is TGTGCCAGCTCCCGGGCGAGGGTTGCAACTAATGAAAAACTGTTTTTT.

CDR3 sequence (DNA): TGTGCCAGCAGTGAGGAGCGGGGGCTGGGTGAAGCTTTCTTT. It codes for CASSEERGLGEAFF. V usage is TRBV6-1 and J usage is TRBJ1-1; D might be TRBD1 (6 bases). Looked up from germline, CDR1 is MNHNS and CDR2 is SASEGT. With 3 bases removed from V and 7 bases from J, the gap between germline ends came to 15 bases. CDR3 length: 14 amino acids.

The chain employs TRBV27 and TRBJ2-1; tentative D call: TRBD1 (6 bases). Germline loops: CDR1 MNHEY, CDR2 SMNVEV (reference sequence). V dropped 2 bases and J dropped 6 bases, with 17 bases sitting between them. The CDR3 consists of 16 residues. The CDR3 DNA follows: TGTGCCAGCAGTTTAGGGGGCCTATTCTCTGGCAATGAGCAGTTCTTC. Translating gives CASSLGGLFSGNEQFF.

The V gene is TRBV4-2, the J gene TRBJ2-2; 10 nucleotides agree with TRBD2. The CDR3 runs 18 residues. Germline V gives CDR1 LGHNA, CDR2 YNFKEQ. V lost 0 bases and J lost 0; bases outside the gene matches: 4. The CDR3: CASSQESSGSANTGELFF. The CDR3 DNA sequence: TGTGCCAGCAGCCAAGAATCTAGCGGGAGTGCGAACACCGGGGAGCTGTTTTTT.

This clone was picked up one time. This chain uses TRBV3-1 (or the pseudogene TRBV3-2) with TRBJ2-6, with unresolved D. V was clipped by 1 base and J by 0 bases, with 10 bases between them. Germline CDR1 LGHDT, CDR2 YNNKEL (reference sequence). The CDR3 spans 17 residues. The DNA of the CDR3 is TGTGCCAGCAGCCAAGGAGGCGTGGTCTCTGGGGCCAACGTCCTGACTTTC. Translation gives CASSQGGVVSGANVLTF.

This rearrangement joins TRBV6-5 to TRBJ1-1; the D gene is possibly TRBD1 (6 bases). Trimming stripped 2 bases from V and 4 bases from J, with 11 bases between. The germline CDR1 and CDR2 sequences are MNHEY and SVGAGI. This CDR3 is built from 14 residues. CDR3 amino acids: CASSYAGVGTEAFF. The CDR3 DNA follows: TGTGCCAGCAGTTACGCAGGGGTGGGCACTGAAGCTTTCTTT.

The V call is TRBV5-4, the J call TRBJ2-5; D is perhaps TRBD2 (6 bases). Germline V gene lookup returns CDR1 SGHNT and CDR2 YYREEE (reference sequence). Trimming took off 0 bases at V and 2 bases at J, with 14 bases between the two ends. This CDR3 comprises 16 residues. The CDR3 spells CASSLGGRDWQETQYF. The CDR3 coding sequence is TGTGCCAGCAGCTTGGGGGGCAGGGACTGGCAAGAGACCCAGTACTTC. The variable domain in full, completed from reference TRBV5-4 and TRBJ2-5, reads ETGVTQSPTHLIKTRGQQVTLRCSSQSGHNTVSWYQQALGQGPQFIFQYYREEENGRGNFPPRFSGLQFPNYSSELNVNALELDDSALYLCASSLGGRDWQETQYFGPGTRLLVL.

V is TRBV11-1 and J is TRBJ2-7, with a tentative D call TRBD2 (5 bases). Deletions cut 0 bases from V and 3 bases from J, with 9 bases between. Germline CDR1 SGHAT, CDR2 FQDESV (reference sequence). The CDR3 covers 14 residues. The CDR3 sequence is CASSLAAGNYEQYF. CDR3 DNA sequence: TGTGCCAGCAGCTTAGCGGCCGGGAACTACGAGCAGTACTTC.

This rearrangement joins TRBV9 to TRBJ2-3, with 10 bases lining up with TRBD1. V lost 0 bases to trimming and J lost 8 bases; unmatched junction nucleotides: 6. The CDR3 is 15 residues long. In germline, CDR1 is SGDLS, CDR2 YYNGEE. CDR3 nucleotides: TGTGCCAGCAGCGTAGACGGACAGGGGGAGGGTACGCAGTATTTT. Amino acid sequence: CASSVDGQGEGTQYF.

This sequence joins TRBV6-6 and TRBJ2-1; D not resolved. The length of the CDR3 is 15 residues. Trimming stripped 0 bases from V and 14 bases from J, with 20 bases between. Germline CDR1 MNHNY, CDR2 SVGAGI (reference sequence). The CDR3 DNA sequence: TGTGCCAGCAGTTACTCGTCTGCAGACCCGGCATTTGAGTTCTTC. Its translation: CASSYSSADPAFEFF.

V usage is TRBV9 and J usage is TRBJ1-2; 7 bases fit TRBD1. Germline V gene sequence: CDR1 SGDLS, CDR2 YYNGEE. This CDR3 has 15 residues. V shed 3 bases and J 8 bases; nucleotides not matched to a gene: 13. CDR3 in DNA: TGTGCCAGCAGCGCAGACCTCGACAGGGCCCGGGGCTACACCTTC. This gives the protein CASSADLDRARGYTF.

In this sample, this clone turned up once. The chain links TRBV19 to TRBJ2-2; 8 bases fit TRBD2. The length of the CDR3 is 16 residues. Per germline, CDR1 LNHDA and CDR2 SQIVND (reference sequence). The V and J ends lost 6 bases and 6 bases, in that order; junction bases with no gene match: 12. The CDR3 DNA reads as TGTGCCAGTAGGGGCCGGGGGGGCAGCATATCCGGGGAGCTGTTTTTT. It is translated as CASRGRGGSISGELFF.

This clone was counted a few times. This rearrangement joins TRBV5-1 to TRBJ2-7, with 7 nucleotides matching TRBD1. CDR1 and CDR2 (germline): SGHRS, YFSETQ. V trimming: 0 bases; J trimming: 7 bases; junction bases outside the gene matches: 10. The CDR3 spans 15 residues. The CDR3 DNA reads TGCGCCAGCAGCTTGGGACAGGGTAGATTCGGGGAGCAGTACTTC. Amino acid sequence: CASSLGQGRFGEQYF.

The chain joins TRBV3-1 (or the pseudogene TRBV3-2) to TRBJ2-7; perhaps TRBD1 as D (7 bases). Germline V gene lookup returns CDR1 LGHDT and CDR2 YNNKEL (reference sequence). The CDR3 loop spans 15 amino acids. Trimming left V 4 bases short and J 3 bases short, with 16 bases between. CDR3 coding DNA: TGTGCCAGCAGCCTCAGGGGGGACTCAAACTACGAGCAGTACTTC. This encodes CASSLRGDSNYEQYF.

The chain couples TRBV5-1 to TRBJ1-1; 7 bases are a match to TRBD1. The CDR3 has 13 amino acids. Germline trimming cut 4 bases from V and 7 bases from J; bases unmatched to any gene: 7. Germline V gives CDR1 SGHRS, CDR2 YFSETQ. The CDR3 here is CASSGGYRGEAFF. In nucleotides, the CDR3 is TGCGCCAGCAGCGGAGGTTACAGGGGTGAAGCTTTCTTT.